This T cell receptor beta chain derives from a study of PD-L1 blockade in urothelial cancer. Study-level information: Timepoints chosen for blood analysis were 3 weeks (second dose) and 6 weeks after treatment start.

The time point was: peripheral blood 6 weeks after treatment start. This CDR3 has 16 residues. The germline CDR1 and CDR2 sequences are SGDLS and YYNGEE. Trimming took 3 bases from V and 0 from J; bases not matched to a gene: 2. Produced via immunoSEQ multiplex PCR; TCRdb's table is partial and in-frame only. The sample carries about 130,000 clones, roughly 88% recorded once. The sequences come from PBMCs, collected around atezolizumab (anti-PD-L1) treatment. The TCR was taken from a man between 45 and 60 years old with urothelial cancer. V and J are TRBV9 and TRBJ2-1; TRBD2 aligns across 11 bases. DNA for the CDR3: TGTGCCAGCAGCGCAGGACTAGCGGGCTCCTACAATGAGCAGTTCTTC. Amino acids: CASSAGLAGSYNEQFF.